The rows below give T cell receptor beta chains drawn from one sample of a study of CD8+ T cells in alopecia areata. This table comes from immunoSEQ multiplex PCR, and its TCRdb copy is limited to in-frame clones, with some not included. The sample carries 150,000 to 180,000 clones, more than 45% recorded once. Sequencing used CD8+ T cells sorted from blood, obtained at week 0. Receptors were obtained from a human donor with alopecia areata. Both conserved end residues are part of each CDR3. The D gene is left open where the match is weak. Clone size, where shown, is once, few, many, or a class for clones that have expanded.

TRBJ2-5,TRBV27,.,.,TGTGCCAGCAGGAGGGGGATAGGGGAGACCCAGTACTTC,CASRRGIGETQYF
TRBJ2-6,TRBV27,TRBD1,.,TGTGCCAGCAGTTTAACAGGGGTTGGGGCCAACGTCCTGACTTTC,CASSLTGVGANVLTF
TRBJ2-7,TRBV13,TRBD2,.,TGTGCCAGCAGCCTCGGGACTAGCGGGGGACCATCCTACGAGCAGTACTTC,CASSLGTSGGPSYEQYF
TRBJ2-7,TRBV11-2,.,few,TGTGCCAGCAGCTCCCCAGCGGCACCGGGCTACTACGAGCAGTACTTC,CASSSPAAPGYYEQYF
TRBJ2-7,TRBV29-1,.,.,TGCAGCGTTCGGACAGCTACCTACGAGCAGTACTTC,CSVRTATYEQYF
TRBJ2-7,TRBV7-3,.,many,TGTGCCAGCAGCCCAGGGACGGTCTCCTACGAGCAGTACTTC,CASSPGTVSYEQYF
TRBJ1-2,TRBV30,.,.,TGTGCCTGGAGTGGGAGCCCCACGGGGGGCTACACCTTC,CAWSGSPTGGYTF
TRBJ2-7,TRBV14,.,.,TGTGCCAGCAGCCAAGGGATGGGATACGAGCAGTACTTC,CASSQGMGYEQYF
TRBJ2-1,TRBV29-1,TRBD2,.,TGCAGCGTTGAACCTAGCGGGGGGTATAATGAGCAGTTCTTC,CSVEPSGGYNEQFF
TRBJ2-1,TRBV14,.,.,TGTGCCAGCAGCCTCGCGGGGAGCTCCTACAATGAGCAGTTCTTC,CASSLAGSSYNEQFF
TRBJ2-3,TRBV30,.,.,TGTGCCTGGAGTGTTGGCGGGGGCACAGATACGCAGTATTTT,CAWSVGGGTDTQYF
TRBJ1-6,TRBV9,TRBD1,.,TGTGCCAGCAGCGCGACAGGGGATGTTTCACCCCTCCACTTT,CASSATGDVSPLHF
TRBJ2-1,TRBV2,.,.,TGTGCCAGCATTGGTCGGTCAGCGTTGGATGAGCAGTTCTTC,CASIGRSALDEQFF
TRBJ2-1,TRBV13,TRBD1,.,TGTGCCAGCAGCAATCCGGGACAGGATGGGGATGAGCAGTTCTTC,CASSNPGQDGDEQFF
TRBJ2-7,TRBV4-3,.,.,TGCGCCAGCAGCCAAGATTCCGCGGTATCCTACGAGCAGTACTTC,CASSQDSAVSYEQYF